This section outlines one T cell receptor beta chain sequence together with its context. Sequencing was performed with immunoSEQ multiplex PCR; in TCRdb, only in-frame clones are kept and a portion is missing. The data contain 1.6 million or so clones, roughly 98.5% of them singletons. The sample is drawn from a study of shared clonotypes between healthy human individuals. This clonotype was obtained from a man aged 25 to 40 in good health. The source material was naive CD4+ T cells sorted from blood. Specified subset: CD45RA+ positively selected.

CDR3 residues: CASSPVLTLSYNEQFF. DNA for the CDR3: TGTGCCAGCAGCCCCGTCTTGACCCTCTCCTACAATGAGCAGTTCTTC. J is TRBJ2-1 and V is TRBV5-4; D gene unclear. V lost 4 bases and J 0 bases, leaving 14 bases between the germline ends. The CDR3 has 16 amino acids. Germline values: CDR1 SGHNT, CDR2 YYREEE (reference sequence).